Below are 27 T cell receptor beta chains sequenced from a single sample in a study of OX40 agonist ivuxolimab in advanced cancers. Assay used: immunoSEQ multiplex PCR; TCRdb lists only in-frame clones, some missing. The sample yields tens of thousands of clones, more than 75% seen once. Sequenced material: CD4+ or CD8+ T cells sorted from blood, taken in a trial of the OX40 agonist ivuxolimab. These receptor sequences come from an adult with an advanced solid tumor such as melanoma, head and neck, liver or kidney cancer.

This chain links TRBV5-8 with TRBJ2-7, with 10 bases aligning to TRBD1. CDR1 SGHTS and CDR2 YDEGEE come from the germline V gene. The CDR3 totals 14 residues. After removal of 4 bases from V and 5 bases from J, the junction contained 6 bases not matched to a gene. The CDR3 here is CASSMGTGAHEQYF. Written as DNA, the CDR3 is TGTGCCAGCAGCATGGGGACAGGGGCGCACGAGCAGTACTTC.

For this clone: The same CDR3 can be traced to other DNA sequences in this sample. The CDR3: CASSLTGLAGTDTQYF. In nucleotides, the CDR3 is TGTGCCAGCAGCCTAACGGGACTAGCGGGCACAGATACGCAGTATTTT. The chain has TRBV11-3 and TRBJ2-3; 11 nucleotides agree with TRBD2. Germline lookup yields CDR1 SGHNT and CDR2 YENEEA. The CDR3 sequence is 16 residues long. V trimming: 5 bases; J trimming: 1 base; junction bases outside the gene matches: 5.

CDR3 DNA sequence: TGTGCCAGCAGCCTACGGGGACAAGCTAGCACAGATACGCAGTATTTT. The encoded protein is CASSLRGQASTDTQYF. The rearrangement links TRBV5-5 to TRBJ2-3, with D maybe TRBD1 (6 bases). Trimming left V 4 bases short and J 0 bases short, with 15 bases between. Germline CDR1 reads SGHKS; CDR2 reads YYEKEE (reference sequence). The CDR3 covers 16 residues.

The V and J genes are TRBV19 and TRBJ2-5; the match to TRBD2 covers 12 bases. Germline CDR1 and CDR2: LNHDA and SQIVND (reference sequence). The CDR3 has 17 residues. V lost 5 bases, J lost 5 bases, and 12 bases stayed unmatched. The DNA for the CDR3 is TGTGCCAGTAGTCCGTCGACTAGCGGGAGTTCGGGGGAGACCCAGTACTTC. This codes for CASSPSTSGSSGETQYF.

CDR3 nucleotides: TGCGCCAGCAGCCAAGATGCGCTAGCGTTGGATGAGCAGTTCTTC. The encoded protein is CASSQDALALDEQFF. The rearrangement uses TRBV4-3 and TRBJ2-1, with D tentatively TRBD2 (6 bases). The CDR3 is 15 residues long. V was clipped by 0 bases and J by 8 bases, with 14 bases between them. Germline assignment: CDR1 LGHNA and CDR2 YSLEER.

This sequence joins TRBV19 and TRBJ2-3; the D is unclear. V was clipped by 5 bases and J by 3 bases, with 9 bases between them. Germline V gives CDR1 LNHDA, CDR2 SQIVND (reference sequence). The CDR3 is 13 amino acids. DNA of the CDR3: TGTGCCAGTAGTTCTGACCGGACAGATACGCAGTATTTT. This sequence encodes CASSSDRTDTQYF. Full variable domain (outside the CDR3, taken from reference TRBV19 and TRBJ2-3): DGGITQSPKYLFRKEGQNVTLSCEQNLNHDAMYWYRQDPGQGLRLIYYSQIVNDFQKGDIAEGYSVSREKKESFPLTVTSAQKNPTAFYLCASSSDRTDTQYFGPGTRLTVL.

V and J are TRBV7-3 and TRBJ1-6; 7 nucleotides line up with TRBD1. The CDR3 consists of 14 residues. V lost 5 bases to trimming and J lost 10 bases; unmatched junction nucleotides: 8. Germline lookup yields CDR1 SGHTA and CDR2 FQGTGA. The DNA for the CDR3 is TGTGCCAGCAGCCTGACAGGGCAGGGGTCACCCCTCCACTTT. Amino acid sequence: CASSLTGQGSPLHF.

The V and J genes are TRBV5-6 and TRBJ2-7, with 8 bases fitting TRBD1. The V and J ends lost 3 bases and 3 bases, in that order; junction bases with no gene match: 2. The germline CDR1 and CDR2 sequences are SGHDT and YYEEEE. The CDR3 length is 13 residues. The CDR3 DNA reads as TGTGCCAGCAGCTCGGGACAGGTCTACGAGCAGTACTTC. This sequence encodes CASSSGQVYEQYF.

The V gene is TRBV11-2, the J gene TRBJ2-4; maybe TRBD2 (6 bases). The CDR3 runs to 16 residues. Trimming removed 4 bases at V and 1 base at J, with 14 bases between. Germline V lookup: CDR1 SGHAT, CDR2 FQNNGV. The CDR3 loop reads CASSSGLNLAKNIQYF. DNA of the CDR3: TGTGCCAGCAGCTCTGGACTAAATCTCGCCAAAAACATTCAGTACTTC.

V is TRBV20-1 and J is TRBJ2-7; maybe TRBD2 (6 bases). This CDR3 has 11 amino acids. Germline CDR1 and CDR2: DFQATT and SNEGSKA (reference sequence). V gave up 8 bases and J gave up 2 bases, with 10 bases separating them. The CDR3 DNA reads as TGCAGTTACCGCGGGGCCTACGAGCAGTACTTC. This encodes CSYRGAYEQYF.

The rearrangement joins TRBV10-2 to TRBJ2-7; 9 nucleotides line up with TRBD2. CDR3 length: 12 amino acids. Trimming cost V 10 bases and J 6 bases; bases outside gene matches: 7. Germline CDR1 is WSHSY and CDR2 is SAAADI. The CDR3 protein is CATELAGSEQYF. For the CDR3, the DNA is TGCGCCACGGAGCTAGCGGGAAGCGAGCAGTACTTC.

The chain links TRBV5-6 to TRBJ1-2; D not resolved. The CDR3 sequence is 14 residues long. Trimming removed 1 base at V and 4 bases at J, with 11 bases between. Germline V gene lookup returns CDR1 SGHDT and CDR2 YYEEEE. In DNA form, the CDR3 reads TGTGCCAGCAGCTTGTGGGGTCTGCTCTATGGCTACACCTTC. Its protein product is CASSLWGLLYGYTF.

The J gene is TRBJ2-1, the V gene TRBV7-2; 7 positions match TRBD2. There are 16 residues in the CDR3. The trim removed 1 base at V and 0 bases at J, leaving 3 bases unmatched. Germline V gene sequence: CDR1 SGHTA, CDR2 FQGNSA. The CDR3 bases are TGTGCCAGCAGCTTAGAACTAGCGATCTCCTACAATGAGCAGTTCTTC. It encodes CASSLELAISYNEQFF.

The J gene is TRBJ1-1, the V gene TRBV20-1; 9 bases map to TRBD1. The length of the CDR3 is 11 residues. Germline values: CDR1 DFQATT, CDR2 SNEGSKA (reference sequence). The CDR3: CRTDRGTEAFF. CDR3 sequence (DNA): TGCAGGACCGACAGGGGGACTGAAGCTTTCTTT.

This clone appeared a single time. The chain recombines TRBV18 with TRBJ2-6; 12 nucleotides match TRBD2. Trimming cost V 3 bases and J 0 bases; bases outside gene matches: 6. This CDR3 spans 19 amino acids. Germline CDR1 and CDR2: KGHSH and LQKENI. The CDR3 DNA reads TGTGCCAGCTCACCGGTTTTGACTAGCGGGAGCTCTGGGGCCAACGTCCTGACTTTC. Its translation is CASSPVLTSGSSGANVLTF. Complete variable domain (other parts from reference TRBV18 and TRBJ2-6): NAGVMQNPRHLVRRRGQEARLRCSPMKGHSHVYWYRQLPEEGLKFMVYLQKENIIDESGMPKERFSAEFPKEGPSILRIQQVVRGDSAAYFCASSPVLTSGSSGANVLTFGAGSRLTVL.

The J gene is TRBJ1-3, the V gene TRBV5-6; tentatively, D is TRBD1 (5 bases). Looked up from germline, CDR1 is SGHDT and CDR2 is YYEEEE. The CDR3 runs 16 residues. Trimming pared 3 bases from V and 1 base from J, leaving 14 bases between. CDR3 loop: CASSSLGAQSGNTIYF. CDR3 in DNA: TGTGCCAGCAGCTCCTTAGGGGCGCAGTCTGGAAACACCATATATTTT.

The V gene is TRBV7-9, the J gene TRBJ1-4, with D possibly TRBD1 on 6 matching bases. The V gene lost 3 bases and the J gene lost 5 bases, with 7 bases spanning the gap. The CDR3 spans 13 residues. In germline, CDR1 is SEHNR, CDR2 FQNEAQ (reference sequence). Written as DNA, the CDR3 is TGTGCCAGCAGCTTCCAGGGGAATGAAAAACTGTTTTTT. As protein: CASSFQGNEKLFF.

This clone has more than one count but fewer than ten. V gene TRBV5-1 combines with J gene TRBJ1-1, with 7 positions matching TRBD1. Trimming took 4 bases from V and 6 from J; bases not matched to a gene: 9. The CDR3 totals 14 residues. The germline V gene encodes CDR1 SGHRS and CDR2 YFSETQ. CDR3 region: CASSERQGRSEAFF. Written as DNA, the CDR3 is TGCGCCAGCAGCGAGAGACAGGGTAGGTCTGAAGCTTTCTTT.

This chain's CDR3 is CASSPSGTTINEQFF. The CDR3 region has the DNA TGTGCCAGCTCACCTTCCGGGACTACCATTAATGAGCAGTTCTTC. The chain links TRBV18 to TRBJ2-1; 7 bases line up with TRBD2. The length of the CDR3 is 15 residues. V was pared by 3 bases and J by 7 bases, with 9 bases of the junction left unmatched. Looked up from germline, CDR1 is KGHSH and CDR2 is LQKENI.

The chain carries TRBV19 and TRBJ2-1; D uncertain. V was trimmed by 3 bases and J by 7 bases, leaving 10 bases between them. From germline, CDR1 is LNHDA and CDR2 SQIVND (reference sequence). The CDR3 is made up of 13 amino acids. CDR3 region: CASSIRPINEQFF. CDR3 coding DNA: TGTGCCAGTAGTATCCGCCCCATTAATGAGCAGTTCTTC.

This clone was recorded a few times. This rearrangement joins TRBV5-1 to TRBJ2-7, with 9 bases fitting TRBD1. CDR3 length equals 15 residues. Germline V gene sequence: CDR1 SGHRS, CDR2 YFSETQ. The J segment lost 5 bases and the V segment lost 1 base, leaving 7 bases of the junction unmatched. The CDR3 nucleotides are TGCGCCAGCAGCTTGCCCGGGACAGGGAGGAACGAGCAGTACTTC. As protein: CASSLPGTGRNEQYF.

The chain uses TRBV11-2 and TRBJ2-5; D may be TRBD2 (5 bases). V was cut by 5 bases and J by 5 bases, with 15 bases left in between. The germline V gene has CDR1 SGHAT and CDR2 FQNNGV. This CDR3 spans 14 amino acids. The CDR3 DNA is TGTGCCAGCAGCCCAGCCCGGGGTTGGGAGACCCAGTACTTC. Translation gives CASSPARGWETQYF.

The chain carries TRBV6-1 and TRBJ1-1, with TRBD1 matching over 9 bases. J was trimmed by 6 bases and V by 5 bases; bases with no gene match: 10. The CDR3 is 15 residues long. Germline loops: CDR1 MNHNS, CDR2 SASEGT. The CDR3 sequence is CASSNRDRVMAEAFF. The CDR3 DNA follows: TGTGCCAGCAGTAACCGGGACAGGGTAATGGCTGAAGCTTTCTTT.

This chain uses TRBV6-1 with TRBJ2-5; 10 bases are shared with TRBD1. The V segment lost 0 bases and the J segment 5 bases; nucleotides outside the gene matches: 3. This CDR3 spans 15 amino acids. Looked up from germline, CDR1 is MNHNS and CDR2 is SASEGT. The CDR3 reads CASSEAGTGVETQYF. The CDR3 nucleotides are TGTGCCAGCAGTGAAGCGGGGACAGGGGTGGAGACCCAGTACTTC.

The chain uses TRBV4-3 and TRBJ1-5; D possibly corresponds to TRBD1 (6 bases). Germline loops: CDR1 LGHNA, CDR2 YSLEER. V shed 4 bases and J shed 5 bases, with 15 bases lying between them. The CDR3 spans 15 residues. CDR3 in DNA: TGCGCCAGCAGCCCCACGTCTGGGGGCGATCAGCCCCAGCATTTT. Its translation: CASSPTSGGDQPQHF.

The V call is TRBV7-7, the J call TRBJ1-4; 9 bases are a match to TRBD1. This CDR3 is built from 13 residues. CDR1 SSHAT and CDR2 FNYEAQ come from the germline V gene (reference sequence). Trimming took 5 bases from V and 7 from J; bases not matched to a gene: 2. Here the CDR3 reads CASSKDRGEKLFF. CDR3 sequence (DNA): TGTGCCAGCAGCAAGGACAGGGGTGAAAAACTGTTTTTT.

The chain has TRBV29-1 and TRBJ2-7; 11 bases fit TRBD2. The CDR3 is made up of 17 amino acids. V was clipped by 7 bases and J by 4 bases; unmatched bases: 18. Per germline, CDR1 SQVTM and CDR2 ANQGSEA. CDR3 loop: CSEERRTLAGELYEQYF. In DNA form, the CDR3 reads TGCAGCGAAGAAAGAAGGACACTAGCGGGAGAACTTTACGAGCAGTACTTC.